Each of the 13 T cell receptor beta chains below was sequenced from the same sample in a study of neurological immune-mediated disorders (dated by TCRdb to the late 2010s). The library was obtained by 5' RACE. The run used an Illumina HiSeq 2500. TCRdb cleaned the public reads at Q25 with fastp, built clones with MiXCR and kept in-frame beta chains. Identical CDR3 proteins give one entry, which carries the most common genes and DNA. For this sample the table gives 100,000 to 150,000 distinct CDR3 sequences, of which roughly 3.1% were detected only once. Together, the top ten hold 1% to 1.5% of the sample. The sample taken for sequencing was PBMCs. The receptor source for this set is a woman aged 25 to 39 with multiple sclerosis.

This clonotype was recorded many times. The V and J genes are TRBV20-1 and TRBJ2-5; D gene ambiguous. Germline CDR1 and CDR2: DFQATT and SNEGSKA (reference sequence). Trimming cost V 0 bases and J 2 bases, with 16 bases left between them. This CDR3 is built from 16 residues. For the CDR3, the DNA is TGCAGTGCTAGAGATCTGTTGTCAGGCAGGCAAGAGACCCAGTACTTC. Translation: CSARDLLSGRQETQYF.

This clonotype was recorded at least ten times. CDR3 amino acids: CASSLGGRADEQFF. The CDR3 DNA sequence: TGTGCCAGCAGCTTAGGAGGGCGGGCTGATGAGCAGTTCTTC. The chain links TRBV7-7 to TRBJ2-1, with D perhaps TRBD2 (5 bases). Trimming removed 1 base from V and 8 bases from J, with 12 bases in between. The V gene's germline CDR1 is SSHAT and CDR2 FNYEAQ (reference sequence). CDR3 length: 14 amino acids.

This clonotype was picked up many times. This CDR3 reads CASSLPGQANTGELFF. For the CDR3, the DNA is TGTGCCAGCAGCTTACCGGGACAGGCGAACACCGGGGAGCTGTTTTTT. The rearrangement links TRBV11-2 to TRBJ2-2, with 8 bases that match TRBD1. V gave up 2 bases and J gave up 0 bases; unmatched junction bases: 2. The germline gives CDR1 SGHAT, CDR2 FQNNGV. The length of the CDR3 is 16 residues.

This clonotype was seen at least ten times. The J gene is TRBJ2-3, the V gene TRBV3-1, with D hard to call. The CDR3 runs to 12 residues. Trimming took off 4 bases at V and 2 bases at J, with 4 bases between the two ends. The V gene's germline CDR1 is LGHDT and CDR2 YNNKEL (reference sequence). The DNA for the CDR3 is TGTGCCAGCAGCCTAAACACAGATACGCAGTATTTT. Its translation is CASSLNTDTQYF.

This clonotype has ten or more counts. V and J are TRBV12-3 or TRBV12-4 and TRBJ2-7; no clear D. There are 13 residues in the CDR3. Trimming left V 3 bases short and J 5 bases short, with 11 bases between. CDR3 sequence: CASSFPSWDEQYF. The CDR3 DNA reads TGTGCCAGCAGTTTTCCTTCCTGGGACGAGCAGTACTTC.

This clonotype was detected ten times or more. The chain uses TRBV5-1 and TRBJ2-7, with TRBD1 matching over 9 bases. Germline V gene data show CDR1 as SGHRS and CDR2 as YFSETQ. With V trimmed by 7 bases and J by 4 bases, 6 bases remained unmatched. The CDR3 is 13 residues long. For the CDR3, the DNA is TGCGCCAGCTCGGGACAGGGAGGATACGAGCAGTACTTC. As protein: CASSGQGGYEQYF. Supplemented by reference TRBV5-1 and TRBJ2-7, the full variable domain reads KAGVTQTPRYLIKTRGQQVTLSCSPISGHRSVSWYQQTPGQGLQFLFEYFSETQRNKGNFPGRFSGRQFSNSRSEMNVSTLELGDSALYLCASSGQGGYEQYFGPGTRLTVT.

CDR3: CASSYGQEGLRRTQYF. In nucleotides, the CDR3 is TGTGCCAGCAGCTACGGACAGGAGGGTCTCCGGCGGACGCAGTATTTT. The chain uses TRBV7-6 and TRBJ2-3; D is perhaps TRBD1 (7 bases). Germline-derived CDR1 and CDR2 are SGHVS and FNYEAQ. V lost 4 bases and J 9 bases, leaving 23 bases between the germline ends. The CDR3 is 16 residues long. Full variable domain (outside the CDR3, taken from reference TRBV7-6 and TRBJ2-3): GAGVSQSPRYKVTKRGQDVALRCDPISGHVSLYWYRQALGQGPEFLTYFNYEAQQDKSGLPNDRFSAERPEGSISTLTIQRTEQRDSAMYRCASSYGQEGLRRTQYFGPGTRLTVL.

This clonotype was counted ten times or more. The chain combines TRBV20-1 with TRBJ2-7; the match to TRBD1 covers 9 bases. This CDR3 has 14 amino acids. Germline lookup yields CDR1 DFQATT and CDR2 SNEGSKA (reference sequence). V lost 6 bases to trimming and J lost 1 base; unmatched junction nucleotides: 7. The CDR3 here is CSAIKGQGSYEQYF. The CDR3 DNA reads TGCAGTGCCATAAAGGGACAGGGTTCCTACGAGCAGTACTTC.

This clonotype was detected many times. This sequence joins TRBV18 and TRBJ2-7; 8 bases line up with TRBD1. CDR3 length equals 15 residues. Germline V gene data show CDR1 as KGHSH and CDR2 as LQKENI. Trimming took 3 bases from V and 1 from J; bases not matched to a gene: 5. The CDR3 sequence is CASSPNRDRSYEQYF. CDR3 sequence (DNA): TGTGCCAGCTCACCGAACAGGGACAGGTCCTACGAGCAGTACTTC.

This clonotype was recorded many times. The chain combines TRBV29-1 with TRBJ2-7, with TRBD1 matching 8 bases. V was pared by 5 bases and J by 3 bases, with 6 bases of the junction left unmatched. The CDR3 spans 13 residues. Germline assignment: CDR1 SQVTM and CDR2 ANQGSEA. The CDR3 protein is CSVQLDRGYEQYF. CDR3 in DNA: TGCAGCGTTCAACTCGACAGGGGCTACGAGCAGTACTTC.

The sample holds many counts of this clonotype. This chain uses TRBV19 with TRBJ1-5, with TRBD1 identical over 11 bases. V trimming: 4 bases; J trimming: 7 bases; junction bases outside the gene matches: 6. The CDR3 runs 15 residues. Germline values: CDR1 LNHDA, CDR2 SQIVND (reference sequence). CDR3 in amino acids: CASSNYRDRGQPQHF. DNA of the CDR3: TGTGCCAGTAGTAACTACCGGGACAGGGGGCAGCCCCAGCATTTT.

This clonotype occurred many times. The rearrangement uses TRBV20-1 and TRBJ1-1, with 10 positions matching TRBD1. Germline values: CDR1 DFQATT, CDR2 SNEGSKA (reference sequence). V shed 1 base, J shed 3 bases, and the junction held 5 bases outside the gene matches. The CDR3 totals 15 residues. The CDR3 region is CSARGVDRGDTEAFF. CDR3 in DNA: TGCAGTGCTAGAGGGGTGGACAGGGGGGACACTGAAGCTTTCTTT.

This clonotype was recorded at least ten times. The chain employs TRBV20-1 and TRBJ2-2; D not certain. The CDR3 has 14 amino acids. CDR1 is DFQATT, CDR2 SNEGSKA, per germline (reference sequence). V shed 1 base and J shed 1 base, with 7 bases lying between them. As DNA, the CDR3 is TGCAGTGCTAGAGTGGGCAGGAACACCGGGGAGCTGTTTTTT. As protein: CSARVGRNTGELFF.